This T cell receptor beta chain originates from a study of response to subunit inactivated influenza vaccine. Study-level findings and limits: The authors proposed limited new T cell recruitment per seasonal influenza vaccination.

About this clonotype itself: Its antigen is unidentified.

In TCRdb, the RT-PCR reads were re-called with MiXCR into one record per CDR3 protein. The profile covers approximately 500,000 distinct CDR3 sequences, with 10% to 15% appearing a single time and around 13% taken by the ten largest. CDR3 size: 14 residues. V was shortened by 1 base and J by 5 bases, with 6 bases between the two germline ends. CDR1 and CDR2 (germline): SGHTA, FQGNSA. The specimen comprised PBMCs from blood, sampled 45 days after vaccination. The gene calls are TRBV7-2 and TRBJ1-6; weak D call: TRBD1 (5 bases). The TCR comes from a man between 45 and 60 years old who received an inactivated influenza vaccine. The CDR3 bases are TGTGCCAGCAGCTTAGAGGGGAATAATTCACCCCTCCACTTT. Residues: CASSLEGNNSPLHF.